The 12 T cell receptor beta chains given below trace back to one sample, sequenced in a study of glioma-infiltrating T cells. Amplification of TCR alpha and beta CDR3 regions from RNA used iRepertoire nested multiplex PCR. One entry per CDR3 protein, called by TCRdb with MiXCR from the multiplex PCR reads. This table has more than 300,000 distinct CDR3 sequences, roughly two fifths appearing once. The sample consisted of glioma tissue, nonneoplastic brain tissue, or PBMCs (not recorded which). The receptors derive from a human donor with low-grade glioma or glioblastoma, undergoing nonglioma brain surgery, or in good health (not recorded which).

A few counts support this clonotype. This chain joins TRBV6-1 and TRBJ1-1; TRBD1 matches at 10 bases. The CDR3 sequence is 16 residues long. V shed 5 bases, J shed 0 bases, and the junction held 6 bases outside the gene matches. Per the germline V gene, CDR1 is MNHNS and CDR2 is SASEGT. The CDR3 DNA sequence: TGTGCCAGCAGTCCGGACAGGGGGGCTCTGAACACTGAAGCTTTCTTT. The encoded protein is CASSPDRGALNTEAFF.

As concerns this clonotype: This may stem from a read error, because a much larger clone lies one nucleotide away. V usage is TRBV6-5 and J usage is TRBJ2-1; D could derive from TRBD1 or TRBD2 (5 bases each). This CDR3 has 15 residues. Germline assignment: CDR1 MNHEY and CDR2 SVGAGI. The CDR3 reads CANSSPGGAYNEQFF. The DNA of the CDR3 is TGTGCCAACAGTTCTCCTGGGGGAGCTTACAATGAGCAGTTCTTC.

The rearrangement links TRBV20-1 to TRBJ2-7; possibly TRBD2 for D (6 bases). The germline gives CDR1 DFQATT, CDR2 SNEGSKA (reference sequence). This CDR3 contains 15 residues. Trimming cost V 3 bases and J 3 bases, with 18 bases left between them. Here the CDR3 reads CSARTGLTGIYEQYF. The CDR3, as DNA: TGCAGTGCTAGGACCGGACTAACGGGAATCTACGAGCAGTACTTC.

V and J are TRBV7-2 and TRBJ1-3; a possible D gene is TRBD1 (6 bases). This CDR3 region has 16 residues. Germline V gene sequence: CDR1 SGHTA, CDR2 FQGNSA. Trimming took off 2 bases at V and 4 bases at J, with 15 bases between the two ends. CDR3 coding DNA: TGTGCCAGCAGCTTACGTATGTCGGGGGCAGGAAACACCATATATTTT. This sequence encodes CASSLRMSGAGNTIYF.

This clonotype was detected many times. The chain combines TRBV28 with TRBJ1-1; D remains unclear. Germline assignment: CDR1 MDHEN and CDR2 SYDVKM. V lost 1 base, J lost 11 bases, and 14 bases lay in between. The CDR3 contains 13 residues. The CDR3 DNA sequence: TGTGCCAGCAGTTTATTAGGGAACGGTCCCGCTTTCTTT. Its protein is CASSLLGNGPAFF.

This clonotype showed up many times. The chain links TRBV6-1 to TRBJ2-7, with D perhaps matching TRBD1 (6 bases). Trimming cost V 6 bases and J 4 bases, with 16 bases left between them. This CDR3 spans 14 amino acids. Germline CDR1 and CDR2: MNHNS and SASEGT. For the CDR3, the DNA is TGTGCCAGCAGCTACGGAGGACAGTCTTACGAGCAGTACTTC. Translated: CASSYGGQSYEQYF.

This clonotype was detected a few times. The chain combines TRBV20-1 with TRBJ1-1, with D tentatively TRBD1 (5 bases). Trimming left V 1 base short and J 5 bases short, with 14 bases between. Germline V gene data show CDR1 as DFQATT and CDR2 as SNEGSKA (reference sequence). The length of the CDR3 is 14 residues. The CDR3: CSARGNGAGTEAFF. CDR3 bases: TGCAGTGCTAGAGGCAACGGGGCCGGGACTGAAGCTTTCTTT.

This chain joins TRBV28 and TRBJ2-3, with 7 bases fitting TRBD1. The junction had 6 bases not matched to a gene; V was cut back by 4 bases and J by 2 bases. Germline V gene data show CDR1 as MDHEN and CDR2 as SYDVKM. The CDR3 loop spans 15 amino acids. The chain's CDR3 is CASSSTGSTTDTQYF. CDR3 in DNA: TGTGCCAGCAGTTCGACAGGGAGTACCACAGATACGCAGTATTTT.

This chain connects TRBV4-1 to TRBJ1-5, with 7 bases matching TRBD1. Germline lookup yields CDR1 MGHRA and CDR2 YSYEKL. CDR3 length: 18 residues. Germline trimming cut 3 bases from V and 0 bases from J; bases unmatched to any gene: 11. Written as DNA, the CDR3 is TGCGCCAGCAGCCAGGAACACGGGACAGTCTATAGCAATCAGCCCCAGCATTTT. Amino acid sequence: CASSQEHGTVYSNQPQHF.

This clonotype was counted a few times. The chain combines TRBV20-1 with TRBJ2-1; D may be TRBD2 (5 bases). CDR1 and CDR2 (germline): DFQATT, SNEGSKA (reference sequence). The CDR3 is made up of 15 amino acids. Trimming removed 6 bases at V and 2 bases at J, with 17 bases between. The CDR3 here is CSAMTKAATYNEQFF. The CDR3 nucleotides are TGCAGTGCAATGACTAAAGCGGCCACCTACAATGAGCAGTTCTTC.

The chain is built from TRBV6-2 or TRBV6-3 and TRBJ1-5; D gene uncertain. Looked up from germline, CDR1 is MNHEY and CDR2 is SVGEGT. V lost 2 bases and J lost 7, with 9 bases in between. The CDR3 consists of 13 residues. CDR3 protein: CASSYHEGQPQHF. The CDR3 DNA is TGTGCCAGCAGTTACCACGAAGGGCAGCCCCAGCATTTT.

The chain recombines TRBV5-1 with TRBJ1-1; D gene uncertain. The V end lost 3 bases, the J end lost 0 bases, and 15 bases lay between the germline ends. Per germline, CDR1 SGHRS and CDR2 YFSETQ. The CDR3 spans 16 residues. Here the CDR3 reads CASSSGHFKLNTEAFF. CDR3 bases: TGCGCCAGCAGCTCGGGTCATTTCAAACTGAACACTGAAGCTTTCTTT.